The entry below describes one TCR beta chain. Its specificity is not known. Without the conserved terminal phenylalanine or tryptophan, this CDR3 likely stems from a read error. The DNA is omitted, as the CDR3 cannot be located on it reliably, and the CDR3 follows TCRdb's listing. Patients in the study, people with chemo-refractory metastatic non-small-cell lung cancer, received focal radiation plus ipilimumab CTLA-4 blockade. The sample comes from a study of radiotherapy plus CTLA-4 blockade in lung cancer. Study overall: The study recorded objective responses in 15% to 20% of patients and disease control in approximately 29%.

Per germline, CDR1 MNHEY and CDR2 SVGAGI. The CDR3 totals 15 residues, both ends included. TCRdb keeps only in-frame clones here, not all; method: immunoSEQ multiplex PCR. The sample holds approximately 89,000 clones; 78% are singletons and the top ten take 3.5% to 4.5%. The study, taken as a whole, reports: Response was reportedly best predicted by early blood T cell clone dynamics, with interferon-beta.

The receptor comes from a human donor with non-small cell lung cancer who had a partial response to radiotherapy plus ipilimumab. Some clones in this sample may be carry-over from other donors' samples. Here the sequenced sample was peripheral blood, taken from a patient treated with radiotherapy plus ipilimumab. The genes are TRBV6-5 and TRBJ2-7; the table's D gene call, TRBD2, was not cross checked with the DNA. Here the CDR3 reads CASSFLGGGGALSNL.